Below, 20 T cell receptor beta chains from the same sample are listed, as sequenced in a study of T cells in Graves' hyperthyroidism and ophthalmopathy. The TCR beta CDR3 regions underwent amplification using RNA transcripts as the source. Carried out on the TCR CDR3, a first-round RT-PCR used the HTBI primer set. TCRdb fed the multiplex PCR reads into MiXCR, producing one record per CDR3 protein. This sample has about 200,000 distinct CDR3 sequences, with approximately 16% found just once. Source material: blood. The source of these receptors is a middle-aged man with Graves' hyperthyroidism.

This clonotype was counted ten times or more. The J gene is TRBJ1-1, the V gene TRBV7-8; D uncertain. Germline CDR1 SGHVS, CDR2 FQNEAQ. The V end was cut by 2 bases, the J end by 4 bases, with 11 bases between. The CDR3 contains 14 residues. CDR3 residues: CASSLLGLGTEAFF. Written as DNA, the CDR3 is TGTGCCAGCAGCTTATTGGGGTTGGGCACTGAAGCTTTCTTT.

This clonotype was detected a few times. This CDR3 is CATQGLAGVNEQFF. For the CDR3, the DNA is TGTGCCACTCAGGGACTAGCGGGGGTTAATGAGCAGTTCTTC. The gene calls are TRBV10-3 and TRBJ2-1; 14 positions agree with TRBD2. Trimming removed 10 bases from V and 7 bases from J; junction bases left unmatched: 6. The CDR3 is 14 residues long. Germline V gene sequence: CDR1 ENHRY, CDR2 SYGVKD.

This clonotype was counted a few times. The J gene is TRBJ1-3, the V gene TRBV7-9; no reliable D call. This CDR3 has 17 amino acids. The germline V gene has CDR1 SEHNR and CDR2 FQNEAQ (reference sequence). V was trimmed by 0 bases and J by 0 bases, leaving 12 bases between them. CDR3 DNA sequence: TGTGCCAGCAGCTTAGCGCGGGTCTACTCCTCTGGAAACACCATATATTTT. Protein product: CASSLARVYSSGNTIYF.

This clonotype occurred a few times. CDR3: CASSDTGGLQPQHF. CDR3 coding DNA: TGTGCCAGCAGCGATACAGGGGGCCTTCAGCCCCAGCATTTT. The chain employs TRBV9 and TRBJ1-5; TRBD1 aligns across 9 bases. Germline values: CDR1 SGDLS, CDR2 YYNGEE. The CDR3 is 14 residues long. The trim removed 3 bases at V and 6 bases at J, leaving 4 bases unmatched.

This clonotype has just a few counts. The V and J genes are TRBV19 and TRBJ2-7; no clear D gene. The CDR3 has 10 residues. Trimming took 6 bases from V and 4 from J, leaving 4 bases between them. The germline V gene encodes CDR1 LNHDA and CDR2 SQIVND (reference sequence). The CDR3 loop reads CASRRYEQYF. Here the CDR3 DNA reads TGTGCCAGTAGGAGATACGAGCAGTACTTC.

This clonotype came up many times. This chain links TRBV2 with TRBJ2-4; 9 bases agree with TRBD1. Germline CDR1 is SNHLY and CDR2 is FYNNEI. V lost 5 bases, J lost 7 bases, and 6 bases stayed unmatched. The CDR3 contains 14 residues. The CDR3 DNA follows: TGTGCCAGCAGTCCCCGGGACAGGGAGAACATTCAGTACTTC. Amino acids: CASSPRDRENIQYF.

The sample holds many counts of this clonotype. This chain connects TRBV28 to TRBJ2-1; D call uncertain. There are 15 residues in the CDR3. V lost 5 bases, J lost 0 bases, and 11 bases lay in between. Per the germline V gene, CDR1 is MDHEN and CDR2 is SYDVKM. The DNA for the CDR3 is TGTGCCAGCAGTCAAACGACAAGCTCCTACAATGAGCAGTTCTTC. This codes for CASSQTTSSYNEQFF.

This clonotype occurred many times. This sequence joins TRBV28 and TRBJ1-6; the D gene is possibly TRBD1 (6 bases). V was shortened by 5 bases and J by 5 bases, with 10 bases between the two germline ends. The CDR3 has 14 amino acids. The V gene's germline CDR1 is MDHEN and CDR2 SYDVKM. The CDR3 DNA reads TGTGCCAGCAGTCCCCAGGGGAATAATTCACCCCTCCACTTT. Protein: CASSPQGNNSPLHF.

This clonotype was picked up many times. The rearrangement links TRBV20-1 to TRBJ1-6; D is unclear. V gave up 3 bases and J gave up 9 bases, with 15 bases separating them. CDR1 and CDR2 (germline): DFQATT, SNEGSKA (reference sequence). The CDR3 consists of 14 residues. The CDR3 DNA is TGCAGTGCTAGCCTGGCCCAGGACCCTTCACCCCTCCACTTT. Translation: CSASLAQDPSPLHF.

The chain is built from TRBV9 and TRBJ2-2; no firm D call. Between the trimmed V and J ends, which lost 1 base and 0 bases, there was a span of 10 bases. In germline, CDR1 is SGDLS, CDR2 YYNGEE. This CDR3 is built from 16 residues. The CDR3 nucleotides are TGTGCCAGCAGCGTAACGGTATTAGCGAACACCGGGGAGCTGTTTTTT. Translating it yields CASSVTVLANTGELFF.

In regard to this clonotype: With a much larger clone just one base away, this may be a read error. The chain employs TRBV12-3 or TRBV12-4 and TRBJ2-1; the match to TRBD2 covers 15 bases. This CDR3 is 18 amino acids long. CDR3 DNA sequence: TGTGCCAGCAGTCCCGGGACTAGCGGGGGGCTTTCCTGCAATGAGCAGTTCTTC. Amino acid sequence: CASSPGTSGGLSCNEQFF.

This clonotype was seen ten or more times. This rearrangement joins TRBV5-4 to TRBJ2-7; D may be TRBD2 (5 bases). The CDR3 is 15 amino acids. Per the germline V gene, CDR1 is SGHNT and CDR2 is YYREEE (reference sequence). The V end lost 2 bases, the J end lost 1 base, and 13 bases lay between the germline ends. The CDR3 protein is CASSFGGRGSYEQYF. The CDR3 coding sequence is TGTGCCAGCAGCTTTGGAGGTAGAGGGTCCTACGAGCAGTACTTC.

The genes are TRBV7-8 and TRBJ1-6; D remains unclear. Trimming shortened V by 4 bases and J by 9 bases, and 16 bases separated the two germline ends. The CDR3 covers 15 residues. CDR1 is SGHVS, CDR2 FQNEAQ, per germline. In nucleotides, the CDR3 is TGTGCCAGCAGCTACGGTGGAGGAATTAGTTCACCCCTCCACTTT. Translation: CASSYGGGISSPLHF.

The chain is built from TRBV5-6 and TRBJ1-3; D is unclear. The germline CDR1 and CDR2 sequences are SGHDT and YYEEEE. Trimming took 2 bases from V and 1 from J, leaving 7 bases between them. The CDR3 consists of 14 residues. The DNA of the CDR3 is TGTGCCAGCAGCTTCGTACGGTCTGGAAACACCATATATTTT. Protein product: CASSFVRSGNTIYF.

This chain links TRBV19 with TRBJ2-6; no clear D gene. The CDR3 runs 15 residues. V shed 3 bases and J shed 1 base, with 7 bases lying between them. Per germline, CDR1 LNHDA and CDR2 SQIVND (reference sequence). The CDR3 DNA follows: TGTGCCAGTAGTATCCGAGTTTCTGGGGCCAACGTCCTGACTTTC. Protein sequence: CASSIRVSGANVLTF.

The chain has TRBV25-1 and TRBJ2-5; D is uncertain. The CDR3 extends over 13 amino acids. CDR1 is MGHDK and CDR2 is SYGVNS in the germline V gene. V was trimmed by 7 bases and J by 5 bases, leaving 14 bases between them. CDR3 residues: CASNPTKGETQYF. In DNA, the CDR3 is TGTGCCAGCAATCCGACCAAAGGGGAGACCCAGTACTTC.

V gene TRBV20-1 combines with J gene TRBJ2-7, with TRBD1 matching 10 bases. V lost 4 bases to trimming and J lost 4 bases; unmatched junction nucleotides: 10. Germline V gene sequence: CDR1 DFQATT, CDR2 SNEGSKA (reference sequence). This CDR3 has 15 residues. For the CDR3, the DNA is TGCAGTGCTACCAGCTGGGACAGGGGATCGTACGAGCAGTACTTC. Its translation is CSATSWDRGSYEQYF.

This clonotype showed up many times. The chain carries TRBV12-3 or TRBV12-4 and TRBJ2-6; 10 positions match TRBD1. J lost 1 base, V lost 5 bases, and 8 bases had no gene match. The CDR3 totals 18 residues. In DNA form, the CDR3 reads TGTGCCAGCAGTCTAACGGGACAGGGGATATCTGGGGCCAACGTCCTGACTTTC. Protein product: CASSLTGQGISGANVLTF.

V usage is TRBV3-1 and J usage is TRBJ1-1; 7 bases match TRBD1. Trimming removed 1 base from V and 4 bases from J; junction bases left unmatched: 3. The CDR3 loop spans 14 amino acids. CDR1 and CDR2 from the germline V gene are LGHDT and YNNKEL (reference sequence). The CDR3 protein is CASSQGQGTTEAFF. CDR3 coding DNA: TGTGCCAGCAGCCAAGGACAGGGTACCACTGAAGCTTTCTTT.

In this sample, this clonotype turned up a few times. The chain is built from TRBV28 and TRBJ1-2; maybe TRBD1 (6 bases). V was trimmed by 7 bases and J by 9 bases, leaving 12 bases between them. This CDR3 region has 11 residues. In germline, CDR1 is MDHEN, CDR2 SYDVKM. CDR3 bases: TGTGCCAGCAATAACAGGGATCGCTACACCTTC. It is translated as CASNNRDRYTF.